Reported below is one TCR beta chain. CDR3 length: 15 residues. The ends were cut back, 11 bases at V and 3 bases at J, with 21 bases in the middle. Germline loops: CDR1 ENHRY, CDR2 SYGVKD. Assay: immunoSEQ multiplex PCR; the TCRdb copy retains only in-frame clones and omits some. Among roughly 120,000 clones listed, 85% to 95% were seen once. The sample comes from a study of control samples from healthy donors and cancer patients. The TCR sequence derives from a man aged 25 to 40 in good health. The sequencing sample was made of blood. The genes are TRBV10-3 and TRBJ2-3, with D maybe TRBD2 (6 bases). In nucleotides, the CDR3 is TGTGCCTCCTCGGGACGGGGGATTGGGACAGATACGCAGTATTTT. Its translation: CASSGRGIGTDTQYF.